These T cell receptor beta chains were read from a single sample in a study of shared clonotypes between healthy human individuals. Profiling relied on immunoSEQ multiplex PCR, and the TCRdb table lists in-frame clones only, not all of them. This table holds approximately 2,200,000 clones, 93% found once. The sequenced sample was naive CD8+ T cells from PBMCs. These receptors came from a man younger than 35 in good health. Some clones in this sample may be carry-over from other donors' samples. CDR3s include the opening cysteine and the closing phenylalanine or tryptophan. Fields, in order: clone size, J gene, V gene, D gene, CDR3 protein, CDR3 DNA. D genes are given only for firm matches. Only part of the rows carry a size: once, few, many, or a class if the clone is expanded.

>NA|TRBJ2-3|TRBV5-6|NA
CASSSLIRDGTDTQYF
TGTGCCAGCAGCAGCCTGATACGGGACGGCACAGATACGCAGTATTTT
>NA|TRBJ1-4|TRBV5-4|NA
CASSFGGGNEKLFF
TGTGCCAGCAGCTTTGGGGGGGGGAATGAAAAACTGTTTTTT
>NA|TRBJ2-6|TRBV10-3|NA
CAISESTVSGANVLTF
TGTGCCATCAGTGAGTCGACAGTCTCTGGGGCCAACGTCCTGACTTTC
>NA|TRBJ2-2|TRBV7-6|NA
CASSQSTNTGELFF
TGTGCCAGCAGCCAGAGTACCAACACCGGGGAGCTGTTTTTT
>NA|TRBJ1-5|TRBV28|NA
CASSASRAAQHF
TGTGCCAGCAGTGCTTCCCGCGCGGCCCAGCATTTT
>NA|TRBJ1-4|TRBV27|NA
CASSLRRLGPYNEKLFF
TGTGCCAGCAGTTTAAGGAGACTGGGACCGTATAATGAAAAACTGTTTTTT
>once|TRBJ1-1|TRBV28|NA
CASRYIREGVNTEAFF
TGTGCCAGCAGGTATATCAGGGAGGGGGTGAACACTGAAGCTTTCTTT
>NA|TRBJ2-2|TRBV27|TRBD2
CASSLSPGLARLGELFF
TGTGCCAGCAGTTTATCGCCGGGACTAGCCCGTTTGGGGGAGCTGTTTTTT
>NA|TRBJ2-3|TRBV28|NA
CASSASGRYTQYF
TGTGCCAGCAGTGCGTCGGGGCGTTATACGCAGTATTTT
>NA|TRBJ1-5|TRBV7-3|NA
CASSLSAGSPQHF
TGTGCCAGCAGCTTGTCTGCGGGCTCGCCCCAGCATTTT
>NA|TRBJ2-7|TRBV19|NA
CASSMRIAEPYEQYF
TGTGCCAGTAGTATGAGAATAGCGGAGCCTTACGAGCAGTACTTC
>NA|TRBJ2-7|TRBV2|TRBD1
CASRTGQGRNEQYF
TGTGCCAGCAGGACGGGACAGGGTAGGAACGAGCAGTACTTC
>NA|TRBJ2-1|TRBV30|TRBD2
CAWSGLAGGLSYNEQFF
TGTGCCTGGAGTGGTCTAGCGGGAGGGCTTAGCTACAATGAGCAGTTCTTC
>NA|TRBJ2-3|TRBV7-9|TRBD1
CASSSTTGVTDTQYF
TGTGCCAGCAGCTCTACGACAGGGGTCACAGATACGCAGTATTTT
>NA|TRBJ2-1|TRBV27|TRBD2
CASSPGVAGTYNEQFF
TGTGCCAGCAGCCCCGGGGTAGCGGGAACGTACAATGAGCAGTTCTTC
>NA|TRBJ1-5|TRBV27|NA
CASSLFGGLGDQPQHF
TGTGCCAGCAGTTTATTCGGGGGACTGGGCGATCAGCCCCAGCATTTT
>NA|TRBJ1-1|TRBV10-2|NA
CASRLQPANTEAFF
TGCGCCAGCAGACTACAACCTGCGAACACTGAAGCTTTCTTT
>NA|TRBJ1-1|TRBV19|NA
CASSIWSGSNTEAFF
TGTGCCAGTAGTATTTGGTCAGGGTCAAACACTGAAGCTTTCTTT
>once|TRBJ2-1|TRBV30|TRBD2
CAWSALAGLAYNEQFF
TGTGCCTGGAGTGCACTAGCGGGACTGGCCTACAATGAGCAGTTCTTC
>NA|TRBJ1-1|TRBV27|NA
CASSLSRKVNTEAFF
TGTGCCAGCAGTTTATCGCGGAAAGTGAACACTGAAGCTTTCTTT
>NA|TRBJ2-5|TRBV27|NA
CASSLSAEGETQYF
TGTGCCAGCAGTTTGAGCGCGGAGGGGGAGACCCAGTACTTC